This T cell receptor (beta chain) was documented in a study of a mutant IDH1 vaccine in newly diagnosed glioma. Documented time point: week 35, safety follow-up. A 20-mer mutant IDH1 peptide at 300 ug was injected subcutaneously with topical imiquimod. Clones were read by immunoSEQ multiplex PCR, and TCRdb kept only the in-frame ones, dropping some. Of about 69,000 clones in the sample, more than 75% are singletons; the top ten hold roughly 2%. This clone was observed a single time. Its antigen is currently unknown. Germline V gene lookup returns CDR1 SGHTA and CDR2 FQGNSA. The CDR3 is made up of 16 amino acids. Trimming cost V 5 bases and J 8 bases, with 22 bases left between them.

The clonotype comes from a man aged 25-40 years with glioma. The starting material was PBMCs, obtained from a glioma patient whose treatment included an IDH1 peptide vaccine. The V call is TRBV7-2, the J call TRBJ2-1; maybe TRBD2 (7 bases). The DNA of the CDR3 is TGTGCCAGCAGCCCCCTAGCGAGGGGGGGCCACGATGAGCAGTTCTTC. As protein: CASSPLARGGHDEQFF.